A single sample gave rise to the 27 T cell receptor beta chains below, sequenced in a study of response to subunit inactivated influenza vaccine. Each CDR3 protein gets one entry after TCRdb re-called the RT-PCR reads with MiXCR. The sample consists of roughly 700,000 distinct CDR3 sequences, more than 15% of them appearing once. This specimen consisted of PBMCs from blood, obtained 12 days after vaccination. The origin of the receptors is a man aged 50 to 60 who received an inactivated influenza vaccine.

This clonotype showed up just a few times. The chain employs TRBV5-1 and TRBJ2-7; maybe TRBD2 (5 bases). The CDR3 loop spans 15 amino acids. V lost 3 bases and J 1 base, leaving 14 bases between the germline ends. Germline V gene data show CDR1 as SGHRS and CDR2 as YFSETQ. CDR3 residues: CASSYGSGPSYEQYF. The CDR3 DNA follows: TGCGCCAGCAGCTATGGAAGCGGCCCGTCCTACGAGCAGTACTTC.

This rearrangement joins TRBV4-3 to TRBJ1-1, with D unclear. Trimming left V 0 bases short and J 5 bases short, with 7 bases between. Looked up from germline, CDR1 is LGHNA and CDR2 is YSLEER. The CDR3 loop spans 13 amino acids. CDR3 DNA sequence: TGCGCCAGCAGCCAAGACCAGCAAACTGAAGCTTTCTTT. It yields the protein CASSQDQQTEAFF.

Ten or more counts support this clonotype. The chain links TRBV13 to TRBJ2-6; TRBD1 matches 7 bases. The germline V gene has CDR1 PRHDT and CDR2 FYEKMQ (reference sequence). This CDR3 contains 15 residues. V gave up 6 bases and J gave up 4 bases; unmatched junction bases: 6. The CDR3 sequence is CASRETGVGANVLTF. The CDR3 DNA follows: TGTGCCAGCAGGGAAACAGGGGTCGGGGCCAACGTCCTGACTTTC.

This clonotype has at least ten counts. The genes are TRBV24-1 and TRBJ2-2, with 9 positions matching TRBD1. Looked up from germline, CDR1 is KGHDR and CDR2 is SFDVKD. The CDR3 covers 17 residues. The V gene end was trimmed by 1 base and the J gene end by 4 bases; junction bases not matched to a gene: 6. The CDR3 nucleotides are TGTGCCACCAGTGATTTTGTGGGGACAGGGTTCACCGGGGAGCTGTTTTTT. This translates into CATSDFVGTGFTGELFF.

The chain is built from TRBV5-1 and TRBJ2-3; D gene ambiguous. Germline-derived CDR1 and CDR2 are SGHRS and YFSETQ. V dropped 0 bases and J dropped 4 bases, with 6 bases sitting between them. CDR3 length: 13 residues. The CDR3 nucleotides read TGCGCCAGCAGCTTGGACTGGGCAGATACGCAGTATTTT. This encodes CASSLDWADTQYF.

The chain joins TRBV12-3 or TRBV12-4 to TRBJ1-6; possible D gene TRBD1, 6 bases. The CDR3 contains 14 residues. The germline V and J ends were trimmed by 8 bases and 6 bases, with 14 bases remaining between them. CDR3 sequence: CASSPDRTNSPLHF. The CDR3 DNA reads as TGTGCCAGCTCCCCAGACAGGACTAATTCACCCCTCCACTTT.

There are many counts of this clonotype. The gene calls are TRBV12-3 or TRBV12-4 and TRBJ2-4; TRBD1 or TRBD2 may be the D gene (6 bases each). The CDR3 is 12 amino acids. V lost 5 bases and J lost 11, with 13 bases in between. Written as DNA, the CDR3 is TGTGCCAGCAGTAGGGGGACTTTCGTTCAGTACTTC. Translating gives CASSRGTFVQYF.

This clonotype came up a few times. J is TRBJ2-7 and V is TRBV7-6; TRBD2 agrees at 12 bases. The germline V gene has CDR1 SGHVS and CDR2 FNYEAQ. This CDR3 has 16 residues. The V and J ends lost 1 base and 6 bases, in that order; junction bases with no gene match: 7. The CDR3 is CASSLGRTSGILEQYF. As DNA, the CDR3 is TGTGCCAGCAGCTTAGGGCGGACTAGCGGGATCCTCGAGCAGTACTTC.

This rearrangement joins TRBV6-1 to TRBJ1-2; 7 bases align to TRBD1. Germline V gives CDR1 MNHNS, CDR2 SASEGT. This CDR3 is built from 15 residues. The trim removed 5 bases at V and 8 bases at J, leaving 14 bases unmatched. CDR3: CASSRQGGAEFGYTF. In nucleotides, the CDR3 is TGTGCCAGCAGTCGACAAGGGGGCGCGGAATTCGGCTACACCTTC.

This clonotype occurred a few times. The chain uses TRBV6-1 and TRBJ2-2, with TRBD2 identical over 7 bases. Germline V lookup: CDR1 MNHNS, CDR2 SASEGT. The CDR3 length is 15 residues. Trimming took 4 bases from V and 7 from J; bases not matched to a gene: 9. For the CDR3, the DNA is TGTGCCAGCAGTGGCGTGGGGGGGAAGATCGGGGAGCTGTTTTTT. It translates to CASSGVGGKIGELFF.

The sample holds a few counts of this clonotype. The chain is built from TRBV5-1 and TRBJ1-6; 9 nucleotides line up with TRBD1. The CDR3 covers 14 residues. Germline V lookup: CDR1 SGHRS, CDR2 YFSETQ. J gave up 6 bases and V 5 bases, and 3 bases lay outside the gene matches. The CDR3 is CASRRDRANSPLHF. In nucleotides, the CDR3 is TGCGCCAGCAGACGGGACAGGGCTAATTCACCCCTCCACTTT.

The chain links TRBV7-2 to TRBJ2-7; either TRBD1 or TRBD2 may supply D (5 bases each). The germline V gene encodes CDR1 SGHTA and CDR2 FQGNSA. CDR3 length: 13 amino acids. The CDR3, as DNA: TGTGCTCCACGGGGCCGATCCTCCTACGAGCAGTACTTC. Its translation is CAPRGRSSYEQYF. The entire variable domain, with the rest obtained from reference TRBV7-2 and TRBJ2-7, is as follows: GAGVSQSPSNKVTEKGKDVELRCDPISGHTALYWYRQSLGQGLEFLIYFQGNSAPDKSGLPSDRFSAERTGGSVSTLTIQRTQQEDSAVYLCAPRGRSSYEQYFGPGTRLTVT.

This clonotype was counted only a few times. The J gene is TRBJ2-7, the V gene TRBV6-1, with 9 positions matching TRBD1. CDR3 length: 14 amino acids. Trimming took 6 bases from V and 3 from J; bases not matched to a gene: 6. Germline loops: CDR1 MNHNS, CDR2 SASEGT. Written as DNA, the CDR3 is TGTGCCAGCAGGCCCGGGACAGGGATCTACGAGCAGTACTTC. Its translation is CASRPGTGIYEQYF.

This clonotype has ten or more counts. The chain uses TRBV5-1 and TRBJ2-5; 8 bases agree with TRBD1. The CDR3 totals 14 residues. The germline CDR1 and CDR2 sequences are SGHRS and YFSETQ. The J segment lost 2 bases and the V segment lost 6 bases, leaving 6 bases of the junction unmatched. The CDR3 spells CASTGQGRQETQYF. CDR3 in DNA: TGCGCCAGCACCGGACAGGGAAGGCAAGAGACCCAGTACTTC.

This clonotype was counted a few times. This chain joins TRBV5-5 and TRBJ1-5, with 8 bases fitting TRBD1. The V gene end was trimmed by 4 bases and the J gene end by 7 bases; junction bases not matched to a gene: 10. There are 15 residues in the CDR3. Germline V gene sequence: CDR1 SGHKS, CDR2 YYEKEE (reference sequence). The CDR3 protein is CASSAGQGFGQPQHF. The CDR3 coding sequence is TGTGCCAGCAGCGCTGGACAGGGATTTGGCCAGCCCCAGCATTTT.

DNA of the CDR3: TGTGCCAGCAGTTTTTTAGTACAGGGCAAAGATACGCAGTATTTT. Amino acids: CASSFLVQGKDTQYF. This chain links TRBV28 with TRBJ2-3; perhaps TRBD1 as D (6 bases). CDR3 length: 15 amino acids. CDR1 and CDR2 (germline): MDHEN, SYDVKM. V lost 3 bases to trimming and J lost 5 bases, with 15 bases between them.

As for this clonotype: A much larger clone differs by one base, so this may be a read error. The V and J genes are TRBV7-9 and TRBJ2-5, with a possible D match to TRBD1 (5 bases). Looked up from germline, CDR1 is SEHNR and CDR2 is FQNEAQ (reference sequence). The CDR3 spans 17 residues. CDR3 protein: CASSVVRQLWYQETKYF. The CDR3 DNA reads TGTGCCAGCAGCGTAGTAAGACAGTTGTGGTACCAAGAGACCAAGTACTTC.

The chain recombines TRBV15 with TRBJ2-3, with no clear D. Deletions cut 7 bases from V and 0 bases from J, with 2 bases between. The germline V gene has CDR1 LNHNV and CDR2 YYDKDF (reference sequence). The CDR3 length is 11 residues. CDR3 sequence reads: CATTSTDTQYF. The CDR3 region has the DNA TGTGCCACCACAAGCACAGATACGCAGTATTTT.

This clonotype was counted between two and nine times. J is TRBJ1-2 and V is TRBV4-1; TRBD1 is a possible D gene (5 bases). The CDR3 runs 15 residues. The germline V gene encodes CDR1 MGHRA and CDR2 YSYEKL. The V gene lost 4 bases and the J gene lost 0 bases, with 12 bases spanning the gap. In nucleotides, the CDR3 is TGCGCCAGCAGCCTGGCGGCAGGGACTAACTATGGCTACACCTTC. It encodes CASSLAAGTNYGYTF.

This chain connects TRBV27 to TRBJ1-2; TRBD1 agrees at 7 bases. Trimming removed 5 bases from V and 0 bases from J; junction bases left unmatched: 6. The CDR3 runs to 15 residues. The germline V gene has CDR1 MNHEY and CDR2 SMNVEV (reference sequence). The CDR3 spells CASSAQTGTNYGYTF. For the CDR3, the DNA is TGTGCCAGCAGTGCCCAGACAGGGACTAACTATGGCTACACCTTC.

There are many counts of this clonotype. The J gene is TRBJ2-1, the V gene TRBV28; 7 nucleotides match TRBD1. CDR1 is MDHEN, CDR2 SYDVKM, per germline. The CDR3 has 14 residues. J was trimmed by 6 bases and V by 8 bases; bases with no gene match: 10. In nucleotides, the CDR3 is TGTGCCAGCCACATTAGGGACAGCCGCAATGAGCAGTTCTTC. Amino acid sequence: CASHIRDSRNEQFF.

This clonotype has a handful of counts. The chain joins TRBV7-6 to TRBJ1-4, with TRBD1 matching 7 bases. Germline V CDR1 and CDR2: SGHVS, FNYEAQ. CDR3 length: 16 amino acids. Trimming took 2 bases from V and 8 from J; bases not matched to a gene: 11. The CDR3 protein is CASSLRPGTEGEKLFF. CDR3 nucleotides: TGTGCCAGCAGCTTAAGGCCCGGGACAGAAGGAGAAAAACTGTTTTTT.

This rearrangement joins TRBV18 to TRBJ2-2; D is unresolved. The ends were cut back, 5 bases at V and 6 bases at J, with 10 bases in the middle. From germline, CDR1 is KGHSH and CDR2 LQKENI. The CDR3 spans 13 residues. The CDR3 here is CASSKEHSGELFF. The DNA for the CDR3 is TGTGCCAGCTCAAAAGAGCATTCCGGGGAGCTGTTTTTT. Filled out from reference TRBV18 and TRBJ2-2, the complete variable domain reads NAGVMQNPRHLVRRRGQEARLRCSPMKGHSHVYWYRQLPEEGLKFMVYLQKENIIDESGMPKERFSAEFPKEGPSILRIQQVVRGDSAAYFCASSKEHSGELFFGEGSRLTVL.

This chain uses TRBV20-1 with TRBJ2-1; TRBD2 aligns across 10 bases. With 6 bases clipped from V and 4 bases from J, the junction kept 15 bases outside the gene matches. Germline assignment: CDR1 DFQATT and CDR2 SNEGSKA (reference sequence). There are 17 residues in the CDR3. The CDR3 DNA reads TGCAGTGCCCGACCCCTGAGACTAGCGGGTCGGTACAATGAGCAGTTCTTC. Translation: CSARPLRLAGRYNEQFF.

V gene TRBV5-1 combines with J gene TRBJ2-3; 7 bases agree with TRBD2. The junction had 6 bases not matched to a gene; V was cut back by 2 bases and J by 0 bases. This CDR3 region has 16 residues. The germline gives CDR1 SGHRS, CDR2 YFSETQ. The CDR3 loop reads CASSFNSGASTDTQYF. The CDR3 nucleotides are TGCGCCAGCAGCTTCAACAGCGGGGCAAGCACAGATACGCAGTATTTT. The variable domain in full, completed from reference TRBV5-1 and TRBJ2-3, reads KAGVTQTPRYLIKTRGQQVTLSCSPISGHRSVSWYQQTPGQGLQFLFEYFSETQRNKGNFPGRFSGRQFSNSRSEMNVSTLELGDSALYLCASSFNSGASTDTQYFGPGTRLTVL.

The CDR3 bases are TGTGCCTGGAGTGGAGCAGCTAACTATGGCTACACCTTC. This translates into CAWSGAANYGYTF. V and J are TRBV30 and TRBJ1-2; D uncertain. The CDR3 consists of 13 residues. The V end was cut by 1 base, the J end by 0 bases, with 6 bases between. CDR1 is GTSNPN, CDR2 SVGIG, per germline (reference sequence).

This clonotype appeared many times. The CDR3 DNA sequence: TGTGCCACCAGCAGCGTTCTTCAGAACGAGCAGTACTTC. It is translated as CATSSVLQNEQYF. The rearrangement links TRBV15 to TRBJ2-7; no clear D. The V end was cut by 3 bases, the J end by 5 bases, with 11 bases between. The CDR3 runs to 13 residues. CDR1 and CDR2 (germline): LNHNV, YYDKDF (reference sequence).